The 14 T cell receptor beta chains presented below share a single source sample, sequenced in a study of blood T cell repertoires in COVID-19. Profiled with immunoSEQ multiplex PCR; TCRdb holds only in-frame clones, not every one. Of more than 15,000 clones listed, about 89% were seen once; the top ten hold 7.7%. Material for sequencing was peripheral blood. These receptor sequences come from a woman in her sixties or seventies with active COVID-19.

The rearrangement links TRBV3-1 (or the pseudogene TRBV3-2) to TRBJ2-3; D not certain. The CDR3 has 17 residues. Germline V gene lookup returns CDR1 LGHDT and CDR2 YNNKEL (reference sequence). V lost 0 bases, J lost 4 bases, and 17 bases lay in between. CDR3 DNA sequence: TGTGCCAGCAGCCAAGATATTGTCTCGCTAAAGCCAGATACGCAGTATTTT. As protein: CASSQDIVSLKPDTQYF.

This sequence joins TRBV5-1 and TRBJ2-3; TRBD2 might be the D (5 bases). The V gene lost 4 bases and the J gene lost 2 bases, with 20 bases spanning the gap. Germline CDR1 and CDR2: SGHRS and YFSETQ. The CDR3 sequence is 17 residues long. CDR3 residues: CASSGAIVGGYTDTQYF. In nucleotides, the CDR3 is TGCGCCAGCAGCGGAGCGATTGTAGGAGGATACACAGATACGCAGTATTTT.

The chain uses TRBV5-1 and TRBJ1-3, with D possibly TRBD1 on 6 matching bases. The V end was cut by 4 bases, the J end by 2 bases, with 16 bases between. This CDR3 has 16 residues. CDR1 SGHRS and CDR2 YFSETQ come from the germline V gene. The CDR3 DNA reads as TGCGCCAGCAGCCCCACAGGGACGTCGACTGGAAACACCATATATTTT. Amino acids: CASSPTGTSTGNTIYF. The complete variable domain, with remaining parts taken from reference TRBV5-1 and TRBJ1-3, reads KAGVTQTPRYLIKTRGQQVTLSCSPISGHRSVSWYQQTPGQGLQFLFEYFSETQRNKGNFPGRFSGRQFSNSRSEMNVSTLELGDSALYLCASSPTGTSTGNTIYFGEGSWLTVV.

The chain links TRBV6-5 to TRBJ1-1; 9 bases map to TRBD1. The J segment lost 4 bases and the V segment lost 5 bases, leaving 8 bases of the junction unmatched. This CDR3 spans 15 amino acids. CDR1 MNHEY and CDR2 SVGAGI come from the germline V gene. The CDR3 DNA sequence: TGTGCCAGCAGTCTAGGGACAGGGAGTTTCACTGAAGCTTTCTTT. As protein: CASSLGTGSFTEAFF.

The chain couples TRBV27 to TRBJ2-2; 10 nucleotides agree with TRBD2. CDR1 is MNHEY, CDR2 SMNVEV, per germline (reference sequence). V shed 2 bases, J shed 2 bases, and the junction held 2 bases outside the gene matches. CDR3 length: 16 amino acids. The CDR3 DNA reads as TGTGCCAGCAGTTTACTAGCGGGGGTTAACACCGGGGAGCTGTTTTTT. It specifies CASSLLAGVNTGELFF.

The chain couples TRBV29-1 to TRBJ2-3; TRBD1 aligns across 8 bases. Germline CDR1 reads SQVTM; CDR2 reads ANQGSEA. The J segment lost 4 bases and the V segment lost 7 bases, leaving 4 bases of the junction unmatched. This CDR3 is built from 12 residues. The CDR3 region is CSARQGSDTQYF. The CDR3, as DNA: TGCAGCGCGCGACAGGGGTCAGATACGCAGTATTTT.

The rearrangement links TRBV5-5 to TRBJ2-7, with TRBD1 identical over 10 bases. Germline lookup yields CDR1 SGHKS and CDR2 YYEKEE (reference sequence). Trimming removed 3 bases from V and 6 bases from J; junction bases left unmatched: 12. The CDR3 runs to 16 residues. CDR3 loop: CASSSKTGTGALEQYF. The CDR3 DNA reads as TGTGCCAGCAGCTCGAAAACCGGGACAGGGGCCCTCGAGCAGTACTTC.

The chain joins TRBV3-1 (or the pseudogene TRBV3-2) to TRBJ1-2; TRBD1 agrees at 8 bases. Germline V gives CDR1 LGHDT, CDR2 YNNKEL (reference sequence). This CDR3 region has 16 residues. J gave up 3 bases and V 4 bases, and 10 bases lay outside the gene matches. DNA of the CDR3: TGTGCCAGCAGCCCGGTCAACGGACAGGGAGACTATGGCTACACCTTC. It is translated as CASSPVNGQGDYGYTF.

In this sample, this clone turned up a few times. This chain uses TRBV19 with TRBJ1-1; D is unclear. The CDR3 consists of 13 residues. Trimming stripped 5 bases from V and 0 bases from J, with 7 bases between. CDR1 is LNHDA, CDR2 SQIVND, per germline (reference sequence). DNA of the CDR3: TGTGCCAGTAGTTCGACATTGAACACTGAAGCTTTCTTT. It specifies CASSSTLNTEAFF.

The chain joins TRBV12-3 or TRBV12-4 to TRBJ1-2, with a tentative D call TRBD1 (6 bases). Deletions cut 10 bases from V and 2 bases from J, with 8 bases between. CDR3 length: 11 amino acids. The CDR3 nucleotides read TGTGCCACCGGACAGAACTATGGCTACACCTTC. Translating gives CATGQNYGYTF.

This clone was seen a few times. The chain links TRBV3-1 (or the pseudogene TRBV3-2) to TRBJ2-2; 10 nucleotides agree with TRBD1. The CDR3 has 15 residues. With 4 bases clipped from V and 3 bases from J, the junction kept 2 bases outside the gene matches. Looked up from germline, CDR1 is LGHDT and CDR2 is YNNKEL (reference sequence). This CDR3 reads CASSPGTGDTGELFF. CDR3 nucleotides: TGTGCCAGCAGCCCCGGGACAGGGGACACCGGGGAGCTGTTTTTT.

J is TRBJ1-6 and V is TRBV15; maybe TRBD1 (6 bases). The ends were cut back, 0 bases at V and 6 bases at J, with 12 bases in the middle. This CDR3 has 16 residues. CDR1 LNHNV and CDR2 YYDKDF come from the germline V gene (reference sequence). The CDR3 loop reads CATSRDLRQVNSPLHF. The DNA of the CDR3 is TGTGCCACCAGCAGAGATCTCAGACAGGTTAATTCACCCCTCCACTTT.

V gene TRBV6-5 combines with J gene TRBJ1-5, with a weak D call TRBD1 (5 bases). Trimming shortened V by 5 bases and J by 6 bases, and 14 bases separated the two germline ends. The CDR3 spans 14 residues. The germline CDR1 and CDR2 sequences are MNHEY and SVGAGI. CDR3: CASSLGGGAQPQHF. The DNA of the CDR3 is TGTGCCAGCAGTCTCGGGGGGGGTGCTCAGCCCCAGCATTTT.

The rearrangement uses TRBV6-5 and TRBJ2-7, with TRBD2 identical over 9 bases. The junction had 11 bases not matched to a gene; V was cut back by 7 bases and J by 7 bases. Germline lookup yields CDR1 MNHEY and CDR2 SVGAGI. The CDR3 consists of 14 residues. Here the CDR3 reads CASISPGLAQEQYF. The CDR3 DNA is TGTGCCAGCATCTCGCCGGGACTAGCTCAAGAGCAGTACTTC.